The present T cell receptor beta chain was sequenced within a study of blood T cell repertoires in COVID-19 (TCRdb year 2020). A note on the overall study: Collaborator samples came from the United States, Italy and Spain and covered acute and convalescent phases of COVID-19. The material from the prospective study consisted of cDNA or gDNA derived from T cells, B-cell-depleted T cells, or PBMCs. Subjects who had been exposed to COVID-19, were actively infected with it, or had recovered from it provided the deeply sampled blood TCRbeta repertoires that made up the dataset. The repertoires were released in a freely available public database meant as a resource for research on the immune response to SARS-CoV-2. Samples were obtained from the ongoing ImmuneRACE study (first 160 participants) and from over a thousand subjects provided by 6 global collaborators. The sample metadata nearly always contained a de-identified subject ID, COVID-19 status, age in years and sex. Where available, HLA class I and class II types were obtained from metadata supplied by the sample provider rather than from assay-based typing.

Turning to this clone: Its specific antigen is unknown. Base quality data are lacking; no much larger clone is found one base away.

TCRbeta CDR3 regions were amplified from genomic DNA by means of the immunoSEQ Assay, a bias-controlled multiplex PCR. The authors' analysis ran thus. Nucleated cell counts per sample were estimated from amplification of reference gene primers within the assay. Sequence reads were collapsed and filtered to measure the absolute abundance of every unique TCRbeta CDR3 rearrangement. Productive Simpson clonality was computed per sample as the square root of Simpson's diversity index over productive rearrangements. TCRdb re-hosts the immuneACCESS table, in-frame sequences only. Its copies lack some clones; in the studies checked, an unresolved V gene accounts for under half of them, and the cause for the rest is not known. The V and J calls and clone size were taken over from that table, and D and trimming were inferred from the DNA. Across this sample there are 130,000 or so clones, with roughly 79% seen only once. The top ten constitute 20% to 30% of the sample.

Overall study outcomes, separate from this receptor: The amount of clinical and demographic metadata varied by source and participant and was provided uncurated.

Whole blood was collected in K2EDTA tubes by collaborating institutions according to the institutions' own protocols. For TCRbeta analysis, collaborator samples were shipped as frozen whole blood, as isolated PBMCs, or as DNA extracted from either sample type. V was cut back by 5 bases and J by 3 bases, leaving a gap of 18 bases between them. CDR1 is given as LNHNV and CDR2 as YYDKDF, both from the germline V gene (reference sequence). Its CDR3 holds 16 amino acids, cysteine through phenylalanine. The DNA shown is the 48-base CDR3, in frame from base 1. Sequencing was done on a sample of peripheral blood. The chain employs TRBV15 and TRBJ2-3; TRBD2 is perhaps the D gene, given 7 matching bases. The TCR comes from a human donor in a cohort sampled during active COVID-19. The CDR3 corresponds to CATSYAAGGPTDTQYF. The nucleotide sequence reads as follows: TGTGCCACCAGCTACGCCGCCGGGGGGCCGACAGATACGCAGTATTTT.